A selection of T cell receptor beta chains follows, all from one sample in a study of chemoradiotherapy in HPV16-positive cancers. Sequenced by immunoSEQ multiplex PCR; TCRdb stores in-frame clones only, minus some. This sample carries 6,500 to 10,000 clones, about 83% of them seen once, and the ten largest clones take around 15%. This sample comprised blood, obtained from a patient who underwent chemoradiotherapy. Receptors were obtained from a human donor with HPV-associated anogenital cancer. CDR3s include the opening cysteine and the closing phenylalanine or tryptophan. A D gene is named only where the DNA matches it firmly. Size is omitted from some rows. Given values are once, few, many or a class for expanded clones.

D gene	V gene	clone size	J gene	CDR3 protein	CDR3 DNA
.	TRBV27	few	TRBJ1-1	CASSLEGVSTEAFF	TGTGCCAGCAGTTTGGAAGGGGTCAGCACTGAAGCTTTCTTT
TRBD2	TRBV2	.	TRBJ2-3	CASSGTSGITDTQYF	TGTGCCAGCAGTGGGACTAGCGGGATCACAGATACGCAGTATTTT
.	TRBV6-6	.	TRBJ2-7	CASSYSPDGSEQYF	TGTGCCAGCAGTTACTCCCCGGACGGGTCCGAGCAGTACTTC
.	TRBV7-6	.	TRBJ1-2	CASSLEQNYGYTF	TGTGCCAGCAGCTTAGAACAGAACTATGGCTACACCTTC
.	TRBV19	.	TRBJ1-6	CASSWGPNSPLHF	TGTGCCAGTAGTTGGGGTCCAAATTCACCCCTCCACTTT
.	TRBV7-2	.	TRBJ1-6	CASRLVQGKNSPLHF	TGTGCCAGCAGACTGGTTCAGGGGAAGAATTCACCCCTCCACTTT
TRBD1	TRBV18	.	TRBJ1-4	CASSPQGTGSEKLFF	TGTGCCAGCTCACCACAAGGGACAGGGAGTGAAAAACTGTTTTTT
.	TRBV7-6	few	TRBJ2-2	CASSLVQEDGNTGELFF	TGTGCCAGCAGCTTAGTCCAGGAGGACGGGAACACCGGGGAGCTGTTTTTT
TRBD1	TRBV5-1	.	TRBJ1-2	CASSWGQGFLGGYTF	TGCGCCAGCAGCTGGGGACAGGGATTCTTAGGAGGCTACACCTTC
TRBD1	TRBV12-5	.	TRBJ2-7	CASGRDRDEQYF	TGTGCTAGTGGCCGGGACAGGGACGAGCAGTACTTC
.	TRBV7-2	few	TRBJ2-1	CASSAQTGTKQFF	TGTGCCAGCAGCGCACAGACCGGGACCAAGCAGTTCTTC
.	TRBV2	.	TRBJ1-5	CASRGIQGSNQPQHF	TGTGCCAGCAGAGGGATCCAGGGGTCGAATCAGCCCCAGCATTTT
TRBD1	TRBV27	.	TRBJ2-5	CASSLSDRAETQYF	TGTGCCAGCAGTTTATCGGACAGGGCAGAGACCCAGTACTTC
TRBD1	TRBV18	.	TRBJ1-1	CASSLVRGVGTEAFF	TGTGCCAGCTCACTTGTCAGGGGGGTCGGCACTGAAGCTTTCTTT
.	TRBV5-1	few	TRBJ1-4	CASSLFGGENEKLFF	TGCGCCAGCAGCTTGTTTGGGGGCGAAAATGAAAAACTGTTTTTT
.	TRBV6-1	once	TRBJ2-7	CASSELAGTYEQYF	TGTGCCAGCAGTGAACTGGCGGGTACCTACGAGCAGTACTTC
TRBD1	TRBV19	.	TRBJ2-3	CASSTRQGSTDTQYF	TGTGCCAGTAGTACGAGACAGGGTAGCACAGATACGCAGTATTTT
TRBD1	TRBV7-9	once	TRBJ1-1	CASSRSQGAKTEAFF	TGTGCCAGCAGCCGATCACAGGGGGCTAAGACTGAAGCTTTCTTT
.	TRBV7-9	few	TRBJ1-1	CASSLSAGNTEAFF	TGTGCCAGCAGCTTATCTGCGGGGAACACTGAAGCTTTCTTT
TRBD2	TRBV5-1	.	TRBJ2-7	CASRGGKASTGSYEQYF	TGCGCCAGCAGGGGGGGGAAAGCCAGCACCGGGTCCTACGAGCAGTACTTC
.	TRBV27	.	TRBJ1-2	CASSPTRTGNYGYTF	TGTGCCAGCAGTCCCACCAGGACGGGGAACTATGGCTACACCTTC
.	TRBV10-3	.	TRBJ1-3	CAISDRGRGNTIYF	TGTGCCATCAGTGACCGGGGCCGTGGAAACACCATATATTTT
TRBD1	TRBV5-5	.	TRBJ1-5	CASSLGAGGIQPQHF	TGTGCCAGCAGCTTAGGGGCAGGGGGTATTCAGCCCCAGCATTTT
.	TRBV5-3	.	TRBJ1-2	CASSLDGDGRGYTF	TGTGCCAGCAGCTTGGACGGGGACGGCCGGGGGTACACCTTC